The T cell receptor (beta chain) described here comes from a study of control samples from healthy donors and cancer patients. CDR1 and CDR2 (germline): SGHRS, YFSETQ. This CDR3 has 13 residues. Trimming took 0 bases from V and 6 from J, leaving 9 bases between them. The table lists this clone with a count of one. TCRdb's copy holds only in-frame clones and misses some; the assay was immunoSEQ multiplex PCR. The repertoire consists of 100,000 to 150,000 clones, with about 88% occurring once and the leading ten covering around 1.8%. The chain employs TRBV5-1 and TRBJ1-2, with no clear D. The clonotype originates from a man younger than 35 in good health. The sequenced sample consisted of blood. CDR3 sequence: CASSLGRFDGYTF. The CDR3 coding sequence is TGCGCCAGCAGCTTGGGCAGGTTCGATGGCTACACCTTC.